This T cell receptor beta chain came from a study of T cells in women clearing cervical HPV infection. Turning to the study itself: With HLA typing for only a few women, HLA confounding remains possible.

Generated by immunoSEQ multiplex PCR, the TCRdb table keeps only in-frame clones and is missing some. The repertoire table contains 19,000 or so clones. All donors had a single incident cervical HPV16 infection, not prevalent. The source of this sequence is a woman between 18 and 70 years old with a cervical HPV16 infection that either progressed to CIN3+ or cleared (not recorded which). The sequencing sample was made of blood buffy coat.

The part of the CDR3 DNA that was read is TGTGCCAGCAGCTTGAGGACAGGGCCCGTTGGAAACACC. Translation: CASSLRTGPVGNT. The CDR3 as a whole reads CASSLRTGPVGNTIYF. J is TRBJ1-3 and V is TRBV5-4; 8 nucleotides line up with TRBD1. The DNA ends 3 residues before the CDR3 does, and the rest of the CDR3 is filled in from the germline J gene. Germline V lookup: CDR1 SGHNT, CDR2 YYREEE (reference sequence). The J segment lost 3 bases and the V segment lost 1 base, leaving 6 bases of the junction unmatched. The CDR3 length is 16 residues.